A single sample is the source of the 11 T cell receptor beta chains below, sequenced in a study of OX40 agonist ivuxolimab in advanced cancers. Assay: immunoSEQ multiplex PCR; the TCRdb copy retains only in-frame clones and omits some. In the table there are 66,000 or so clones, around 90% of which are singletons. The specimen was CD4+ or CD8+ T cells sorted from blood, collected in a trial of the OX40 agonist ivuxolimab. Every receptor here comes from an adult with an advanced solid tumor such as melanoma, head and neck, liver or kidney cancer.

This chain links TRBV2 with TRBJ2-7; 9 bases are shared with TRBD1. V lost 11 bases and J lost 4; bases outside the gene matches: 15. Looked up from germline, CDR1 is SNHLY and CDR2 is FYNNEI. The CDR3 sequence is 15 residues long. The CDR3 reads CARSGGGTGLYEQYF. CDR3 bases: TGTGCCCGATCCGGCGGAGGGACAGGGTTATACGAGCAGTACTTC.

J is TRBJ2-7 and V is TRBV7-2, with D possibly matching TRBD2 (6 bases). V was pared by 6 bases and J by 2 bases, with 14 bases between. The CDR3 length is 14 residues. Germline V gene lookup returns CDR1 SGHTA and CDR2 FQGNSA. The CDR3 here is CASSPGTRTYEQYF. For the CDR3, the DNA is TGTGCCAGCAGTCCCGGGACTCGAACCTACGAGCAGTACTTC.

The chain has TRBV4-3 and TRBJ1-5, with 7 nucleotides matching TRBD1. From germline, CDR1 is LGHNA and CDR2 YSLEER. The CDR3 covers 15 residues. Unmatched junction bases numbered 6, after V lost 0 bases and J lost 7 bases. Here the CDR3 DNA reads TGCGCCAGCAGCCAAGATTCCCAGGGGGAACAGCCCCAGCATTTT. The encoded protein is CASSQDSQGEQPQHF.

The CDR3 loop reads CASSLVTGRGVNQPQHF. The CDR3 nucleotides read TGTGCCAGCAGCTTAGTCACGGGAAGGGGGGTGAATCAGCCCCAGCATTTT. The chain employs TRBV7-8 and TRBJ1-5, with D perhaps matching TRBD1 (6 bases). This CDR3 spans 17 amino acids. Germline V gene sequence: CDR1 SGHVS, CDR2 FQNEAQ. The germline V and J ends were trimmed by 1 base and 4 bases, with 17 bases remaining between them. Variable domain in full (rest from reference TRBV7-8 and TRBJ1-5): GAGVSQSPRYKVAKRGQDVALRCDPISGHVSLFWYQQALGQGPEFLTYFQNEAQLDKSGLPSDRFFAERPEGSVSTLKIQRTQQEDSAVYLCASSLVTGRGVNQPQHFGDGTRLSIL.

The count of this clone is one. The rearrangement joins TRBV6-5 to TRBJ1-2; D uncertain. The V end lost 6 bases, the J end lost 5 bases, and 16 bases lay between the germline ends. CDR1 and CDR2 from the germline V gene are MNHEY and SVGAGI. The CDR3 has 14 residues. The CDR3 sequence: CASRERRQGYGYTF. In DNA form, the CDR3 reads TGTGCCAGCAGAGAAAGACGGCAAGGTTATGGCTACACCTTC.

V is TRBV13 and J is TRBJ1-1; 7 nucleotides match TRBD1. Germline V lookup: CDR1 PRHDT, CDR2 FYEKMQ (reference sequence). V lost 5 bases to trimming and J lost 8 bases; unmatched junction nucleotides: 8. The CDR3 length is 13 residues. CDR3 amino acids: CASSRTPQGEAFF. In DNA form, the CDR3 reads TGTGCCAGCAGCCGAACGCCACAGGGGGAAGCTTTCTTT.

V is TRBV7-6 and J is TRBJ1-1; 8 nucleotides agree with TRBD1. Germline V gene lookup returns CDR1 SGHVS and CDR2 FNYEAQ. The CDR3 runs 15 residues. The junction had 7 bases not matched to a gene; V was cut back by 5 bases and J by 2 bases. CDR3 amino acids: CASSNRGGLNTEAFF. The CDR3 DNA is TGTGCCAGCAGCAACAGGGGGGGCTTAAACACTGAAGCTTTCTTT.

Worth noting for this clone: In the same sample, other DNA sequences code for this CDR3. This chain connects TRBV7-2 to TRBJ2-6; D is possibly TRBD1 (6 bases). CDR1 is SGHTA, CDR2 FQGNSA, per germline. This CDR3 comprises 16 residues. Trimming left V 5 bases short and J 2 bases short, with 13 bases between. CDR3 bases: TGTGCCAGCAGCCTCTCGACAGGTGCTGGGGCCAACGTCCTGACTTTC. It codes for CASSLSTGAGANVLTF.

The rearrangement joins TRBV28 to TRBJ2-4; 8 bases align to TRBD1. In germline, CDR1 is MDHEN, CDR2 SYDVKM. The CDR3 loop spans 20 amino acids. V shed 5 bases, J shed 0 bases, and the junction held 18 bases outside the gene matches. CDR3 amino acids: CASSTGPGDRTSLAKNIQYF. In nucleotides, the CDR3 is TGTGCCAGCAGTACCGGGCCCGGGGACAGGACCTCACTAGCCAAAAACATTCAGTACTTC.

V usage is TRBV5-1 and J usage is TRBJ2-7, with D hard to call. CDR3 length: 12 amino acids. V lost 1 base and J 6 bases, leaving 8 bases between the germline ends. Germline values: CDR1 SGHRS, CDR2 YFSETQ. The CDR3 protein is CASSLSVSEQYF. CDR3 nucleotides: TGCGCCAGCAGCTTGTCCGTTTCCGAGCAGTACTTC. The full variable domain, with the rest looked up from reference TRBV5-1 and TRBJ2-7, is KAGVTQTPRYLIKTRGQQVTLSCSPISGHRSVSWYQQTPGQGLQFLFEYFSETQRNKGNFPGRFSGRQFSNSRSEMNVSTLELGDSALYLCASSLSVSEQYFGPGTRLTVT.

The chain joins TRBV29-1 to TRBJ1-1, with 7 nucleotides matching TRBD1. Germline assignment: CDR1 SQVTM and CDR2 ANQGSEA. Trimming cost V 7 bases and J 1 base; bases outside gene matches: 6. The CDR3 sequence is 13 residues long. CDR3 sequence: CSAGGQPNTEAFF. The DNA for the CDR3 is TGCAGCGCCGGGGGACAGCCGAACACTGAAGCTTTCTTT.